This passage covers 19 T cell receptor beta chains from one sample sequenced in a study of tumor-infiltrating lymphocytes in localized non-small cell lung cancer (dated by TCRdb to about 2021). The protocol used for the library was the immunoSEQ multiplex PCR assay. What TCRdb holds here is the immuneACCESS table cut down to in-frame rearrangements. Part of the clones is not present; checked against another copy, under half of the missing clones reflect an unresolved V gene, and the others are unexplained. Within this sample are 15,000 to 20,000 clones, with 65% to 80% of them counted one time only. Together, the top ten hold 4% to 5% of the sample. Sequenced: lung tumor tissue. These receptors were obtained from a human donor with non-small cell lung cancer.

The chain couples TRBV9 to TRBJ1-4, with TRBD1 matching 7 bases. Germline V CDR1 and CDR2: SGDLS, YYNGEE. This CDR3 comprises 15 residues. V was pared by 4 bases and J by 5 bases, with 8 bases of the junction left unmatched. CDR3 DNA: TGTGCCAGCAGCCTGCGACAGGGACCAAATGAAAAACTGTTTTTT. Protein sequence: CASSLRQGPNEKLFF.

The V gene is TRBV18, the J gene TRBJ1-2; D is unclear. The length of the CDR3 is 13 residues. Deletions cut 3 bases from V and 6 bases from J, with 11 bases between. Germline V gene lookup returns CDR1 KGHSH and CDR2 LQKENI. CDR3 loop: CASSPTPFNGYTF. CDR3 in DNA: TGTGCCAGCTCACCGACGCCTTTTAATGGCTACACCTTC.

V and J are TRBV10-2 and TRBJ1-3; possible D gene TRBD1, 6 bases. Germline CDR1 reads WSHSY; CDR2 reads SAAADI. V lost 1 base and J lost 0, with 13 bases in between. This CDR3 is 17 amino acids long. The CDR3 DNA follows: TGCGCCAGCAGTGAGTTCTGGACAGTTAGCTCTGGAAACACCATATATTTT. Translation: CASSEFWTVSSGNTIYF.

V is TRBV5-5 and J is TRBJ2-7, with D unclear. V lost 4 bases, J lost 6 bases, and 20 bases lay in between. CDR3 size: 15 residues. Germline assignment: CDR1 SGHKS and CDR2 YYEKEE (reference sequence). CDR3 amino acids: CASSRRVIGIGEQYF. The CDR3 nucleotides read TGTGCCAGCAGCCGAAGGGTAATAGGGATCGGCGAGCAGTACTTC.

This chain links TRBV6-6 with TRBJ2-7; perhaps TRBD2 as D (6 bases). CDR3 size: 14 residues. V gave up 2 bases and J gave up 5 bases, with 13 bases separating them. Germline-derived CDR1 and CDR2 are MNHNY and SVGAGI (reference sequence). CDR3 residues: CASSYGAGTNEQYF. CDR3 DNA: TGTGCCAGCAGTTACGGGGCGGGAACGAACGAGCAGTACTTC.

The chain joins TRBV7-8 to TRBJ1-1; D call uncertain. The length of the CDR3 is 13 residues. Germline loops: CDR1 SGHVS, CDR2 FQNEAQ. V lost 0 bases and J 5 bases, leaving 7 bases between the germline ends. CDR3 nucleotide sequence: TGTGCCAGCAGCTTAGCGCGGGGAACTGAAGCTTTCTTT. Residues: CASSLARGTEAFF.

The chain links TRBV19 to TRBJ2-1; 8 bases fit TRBD2. Germline V gives CDR1 LNHDA, CDR2 SQIVND (reference sequence). Trimming cost V 4 bases and J 3 bases; bases outside gene matches: 8. The CDR3 consists of 16 residues. The CDR3: CASSTGTRDFYNEQFF. CDR3 DNA: TGTGCCAGTAGTACCGGGACTAGAGACTTCTACAATGAGCAGTTCTTC.

The J gene is TRBJ2-5, the V gene TRBV4-1; 9 nucleotides line up with TRBD1. The J call may not be correct, given that the DNA end is closer to TRBJ2-7. The CDR3 is 14 amino acids. The V gene's germline CDR1 is MGHRA and CDR2 YSYEKL. CDR3 loop: CASSGRDRVYEQYF. The CDR3 DNA reads TGCGCCAGCAGCGGCCGGGACAGGGTGTACGAGCAGTACTTC.

The chain carries TRBV7-9 and TRBJ1-1; tentatively, D is TRBD1 (6 bases). CDR3 size: 15 residues. The germline V gene encodes CDR1 SEHNR and CDR2 FQNEAQ (reference sequence). V lost 5 bases to trimming and J lost 5 bases, with 18 bases between them. CDR3 protein: CASSPDSPRGTEAFF. The CDR3, as DNA: TGTGCCAGCAGCCCGGACAGCCCTCGGGGGACTGAAGCTTTCTTT.

The V call is TRBV18, the J call TRBJ2-7, with TRBD1 identical over 9 bases. This CDR3 is built from 13 residues. After removal of 8 bases from V and 3 bases from J, the junction contained 5 bases not matched to a gene. Germline CDR1 reads KGHSH; CDR2 reads LQKENI. Here the CDR3 DNA reads TGTGCCAGCCGGACAGGGGTCGGCTACGAGCAGTACTTC. Residues: CASRTGVGYEQYF.

The J gene is TRBJ2-3, the V gene TRBV5-1; tentatively, D is TRBD1 (6 bases). Germline CDR1 and CDR2: SGHRS and YFSETQ. V lost 7 bases to trimming and J lost 2 bases, with 14 bases between them. The CDR3 is made up of 14 amino acids. The CDR3 region is CASGRGTPTDTQYF. CDR3 DNA: TGCGCCAGCGGGAGAGGGACACCCACAGATACGCAGTATTTT.

This clone was observed a handful of times. The rearrangement joins TRBV19 to TRBJ2-1; D is possibly TRBD2 (6 bases). V shed 7 bases and J shed 4 bases, with 11 bases lying between them. The CDR3 has 13 amino acids. Per germline, CDR1 LNHDA and CDR2 SQIVND (reference sequence). CDR3 residues: CASTEGPYNEQFF. The CDR3 region has the DNA TGTGCCAGTACGGAGGGCCCTTACAATGAGCAGTTCTTC.

A word on this clone: The germline gene is not matched at one end of the junction; a read error may be the cause. This sequence joins TRBV27 and TRBJ2-6, with D tentatively TRBD1 or TRBD2 (5 bases each). CDR1 is MNHEY and CDR2 is SMNVEV in the germline V gene (reference sequence). This CDR3 is built from 14 residues. The CDR3 is CASPIGRGANVLTF. The CDR3 nucleotides are TGTGCCAGCCCTATAGGGCGAGGGGCAAACGTCCTGACTTTC.

This chain uses TRBV5-8 with TRBJ2-7; D perhaps matches TRBD1 (5 bases). The CDR3 runs to 15 residues. Germline V gene lookup returns CDR1 SGHTS and CDR2 YDEGEE. Trimming took off 4 bases at V and 5 bases at J, with 19 bases between the two ends. The CDR3 DNA reads TGTGCCAGCAGCCCGTTCAGGGCATCATTTAACGAGCAGTACTTC. It is translated as CASSPFRASFNEQYF.

This rearrangement joins TRBV7-3 to TRBJ2-1; 8 nucleotides match TRBD2. This CDR3 has 15 amino acids. V was pared by 5 bases and J by 4 bases, with 7 bases of the junction left unmatched. Looked up from germline, CDR1 is SGHTA and CDR2 is FQGTGA. CDR3: CASSPNRGGYNEQFF. In DNA, the CDR3 is TGTGCCAGCAGCCCTAACCGGGGGGGGTACAATGAGCAGTTCTTC.

The V gene is TRBV10-3, the J gene TRBJ1-2; D is unresolved. The CDR3 is made up of 13 amino acids. V lost 10 bases and J 5 bases, leaving 17 bases between the germline ends. From germline, CDR1 is ENHRY and CDR2 SYGVKD. The CDR3 DNA reads as TGTGCCACCAAGAGCGACGGTGCTTATGGCTACACCTTC. Translating it yields CATKSDGAYGYTF.

The rearrangement links TRBV4-2 to TRBJ2-7; D not resolved. Germline V gene sequence: CDR1 LGHNA, CDR2 YNFKEQ. V was shortened by 4 bases and J by 5 bases, with 12 bases between the two germline ends. This CDR3 is built from 13 residues. CDR3 sequence reads: CASSRMGEDEQYF. CDR3 bases: TGTGCCAGCAGCCGAATGGGCGAGGACGAGCAGTACTTC.

The J gene is TRBJ1-1, the V gene TRBV7-6, with TRBD1 identical over 7 bases. V shed 5 bases, J shed 3 bases, and the junction held 6 bases outside the gene matches. This CDR3 contains 14 residues. CDR1 and CDR2 (germline): SGHVS, FNYEAQ. The DNA for the CDR3 is TGTGCCAGCAGCGCGACAGGGCCCCACACTGAAGCTTTCTTT. Amino acids: CASSATGPHTEAFF.

The rearrangement links TRBV11-2 to TRBJ1-2; 8 positions match TRBD1. V lost 2 bases to trimming and J lost 6 bases; unmatched junction nucleotides: 8. CDR1 is SGHAT and CDR2 is FQNNGV in the germline V gene. The CDR3 has 15 residues. CDR3 sequence (DNA): TGTGCCAGCAGCTTATTGGGCAGGGGGCGTGATGGCTACACCTTC. As protein: CASSLLGRGRDGYTF.